One and the same sample provided the 18 T cell receptor beta chains below, sequenced in a study of blood T cell repertoires in COVID-19. The data were produced by immunoSEQ multiplex PCR, yet TCRdb's version contains in-frame clones alone and is incomplete. In the table there are about 300,000 clones, roughly 86% of which are singletons. The sample was peripheral blood. The receptors were sampled from a woman aged 45-60 years with acute or convalescent COVID-19.

The rearrangement links TRBV5-4 to TRBJ2-1; D is unresolved. The CDR3 consists of 14 residues. Germline V gene data show CDR1 as SGHNT and CDR2 as YYREEE (reference sequence). Trimming shortened V by 6 bases and J by 4 bases, and 14 bases separated the two germline ends. Here the CDR3 DNA reads TGTGCCAGCACCCTCGAAGGCGGATACAATGAGCAGTTCTTC. It yields the protein CASTLEGGYNEQFF.

The chain joins TRBV3-1 (or the pseudogene TRBV3-2) to TRBJ2-7; D not resolved. The CDR3 has 11 amino acids. The germline V gene encodes CDR1 LGHDT and CDR2 YNNKEL (reference sequence). Between the trimmed V and J ends, which lost 1 base and 6 bases, there was a span of 4 bases. DNA for the CDR3: TGTGCCAGCAGCCAAGGAGGCGAGCAGTACTTC. Its protein is CASSQGGEQYF.

This clone occurred a few times. The chain uses TRBV28 and TRBJ1-6, with D unresolved. V shed 2 bases and J shed 4 bases, with 9 bases lying between them. This CDR3 has 15 amino acids. Germline-derived CDR1 and CDR2 are MDHEN and SYDVKM. The CDR3 region has the DNA TGTGCCAGCAGTTTAGGTTCGGGTTATAATTCACCCCTCCACTTT. This sequence encodes CASSLGSGYNSPLHF.

With respect to this clone: The sample contains more than one DNA sequence encoding this CDR3. The chain couples TRBV2 to TRBJ2-3, with a possible D match to TRBD2 (6 bases). Germline assignment: CDR1 SNHLY and CDR2 FYNNEI. This CDR3 has 12 residues. The V and J ends lost 8 bases and 0 bases respectively, with 6 bases between them. Written as DNA, the CDR3 is TGTGCCAGCGCGGGGAGCACAGATACGCAGTATTTT. Translated, it gives CASAGSTDTQYF.

This rearrangement joins TRBV19 to TRBJ2-3; D might be TRBD1 (6 bases). The V and J ends lost 10 bases and 0 bases respectively, with 17 bases between them. Germline assignment: CDR1 LNHDA and CDR2 SQIVND (reference sequence). The CDR3 is 15 amino acids. DNA for the CDR3: TGTGCCACTAATTTTGGGACAACTAGCACAGATACGCAGTATTTT. Protein sequence: CATNFGTTSTDTQYF.

The rearrangement joins TRBV4-1 to TRBJ2-1; 9 bases are a match to TRBD2. V lost 4 bases and J lost 3; bases outside the gene matches: 10. Germline-derived CDR1 and CDR2 are MGHRA and YSYEKL. The CDR3 loop spans 17 amino acids. The CDR3 region is CASSLDLSGRGYNEQFF. As DNA, the CDR3 is TGCGCCAGCAGCCTTGACCTTAGCGGGAGAGGCTACAATGAGCAGTTCTTC.

The chain carries TRBV30 and TRBJ1-5; 7 bases align to TRBD1. This CDR3 has 14 residues. Germline V CDR1 and CDR2: GTSNPN, SVGIG (reference sequence). Losses at the gene ends were 1 base for V and 3 bases for J; bases not matched to a gene: 3. CDR3 residues: CAWSGGQLNQPQHF. DNA of the CDR3: TGTGCCTGGAGTGGGGGACAGCTCAATCAGCCCCAGCATTTT.

The J gene is TRBJ1-2, the V gene TRBV28, with a possible D match to TRBD1 (5 bases). The CDR3 extends over 14 amino acids. The germline V gene encodes CDR1 MDHEN and CDR2 SYDVKM. The germline V and J ends were trimmed by 4 bases and 4 bases, with 13 bases remaining between them. The CDR3: CASSSPSGGYGYTF. Written as DNA, the CDR3 is TGTGCCAGCAGTTCTCCATCGGGGGGCTATGGCTACACCTTC.

The chain recombines TRBV11-2 with TRBJ2-1, with a tentative D call TRBD1 (6 bases). V was pared by 5 bases and J by 6 bases, with 11 bases between. The CDR3 is 13 residues long. CDR1 is SGHAT, CDR2 FQNNGV, per germline. The CDR3 coding sequence is TGTGCCAGCAGCCGGGACATTGCCAATGAGCAGTTCTTC. Encoded protein: CASSRDIANEQFF.

The count of this clone is one. This chain joins TRBV6-1 and TRBJ1-3, with TRBD1 identical over 8 bases. V dropped 4 bases and J dropped 2; count of bases not matched to a gene: 7. Germline V lookup: CDR1 MNHNS, CDR2 SASEGT. The CDR3 runs 16 residues. The CDR3, as DNA: TGTGCCAGCAGTGGACAGGGGACGAGGGCTGGAAACACCATATATTTT. Amino acids: CASSGQGTRAGNTIYF.

The chain carries TRBV19 and TRBJ1-5; D not resolved. Trimming pared 4 bases from V and 2 bases from J, leaving 18 bases between. This CDR3 is built from 17 residues. CDR1 and CDR2 (germline): LNHDA, SQIVND (reference sequence). DNA of the CDR3: TGTGCCAGTAGTACTCGGACGGGGAGTGGGGGCAATCAGCCCCAGCATTTT. Translated, it gives CASSTRTGSGGNQPQHF. Full variable domain (remainder filled in from reference TRBV19 and TRBJ1-5): DGGITQSPKYLFRKEGQNVTLSCEQNLNHDAMYWYRQDPGQGLRLIYYSQIVNDFQKGDIAEGYSVSREKKESFPLTVTSAQKNPTAFYLCASSTRTGSGGNQPQHFGDGTRLSIL.

The table lists this clone with a few counts. The V call is TRBV7-2, the J call TRBJ1-2; no reliable D call. Germline V gene lookup returns CDR1 SGHTA and CDR2 FQGNSA. The CDR3 loop spans 14 amino acids. The V gene lost 3 bases and the J gene lost 3 bases, with 11 bases spanning the gap. The chain's CDR3 is CASSLGQRDYGYTF. The CDR3 bases are TGTGCCAGCAGCTTGGGCCAGAGGGACTATGGCTACACCTTC.

V is TRBV11-2 and J is TRBJ2-7, with unresolved D. V lost 4 bases to trimming and J lost 3 bases, with 10 bases between them. Germline loops: CDR1 SGHAT, CDR2 FQNNGV. The length of the CDR3 is 13 residues. CDR3 sequence (DNA): TGTGCCAGCAGCTCCCACCTAATCTACGAGCAGTACTTC. It translates to CASSSHLIYEQYF.

The genes are TRBV9 and TRBJ2-5, with D tentatively TRBD1 (5 bases). There are 14 residues in the CDR3. V lost 0 bases, J lost 1 base, and 7 bases lay in between. CDR1 is SGDLS and CDR2 is YYNGEE in the germline V gene. CDR3: CASSVGQLQETQYF. The DNA for the CDR3 is TGTGCCAGCAGCGTAGGACAGCTCCAAGAGACCCAGTACTTC. The complete variable domain, with remaining parts taken from reference TRBV9 and TRBJ2-5, reads DSGVTQTPKHLITATGQRVTLRCSPRSGDLSVYWYQQSLDQGLQFLIQYYNGEERAKGNILERFSAQQFPDLHSELNLSSLELGDSALYFCASSVGQLQETQYFGPGTRLLVL.

This clone was seen more than once but under ten times. The V call is TRBV7-9, the J call TRBJ2-5; D may be TRBD2 (5 bases). V lost 5 bases to trimming and J lost 5 bases, with 15 bases between them. Germline-derived CDR1 and CDR2 are SEHNR and FQNEAQ (reference sequence). This CDR3 spans 14 amino acids. CDR3 sequence reads: CASSVNSRGETQYF. CDR3 in DNA: TGTGCCAGCAGCGTGAACAGCCGGGGTGAGACCCAGTACTTC.

The rearrangement uses TRBV5-1 and TRBJ2-7; D call uncertain. From germline, CDR1 is SGHRS and CDR2 YFSETQ. CDR3 length: 13 residues. The ends were cut back, 0 bases at V and 1 base at J, with 5 bases in the middle. The CDR3: CASSLASSYEQYF. The CDR3 DNA reads TGCGCCAGCAGCTTGGCCAGTTCCTACGAGCAGTACTTC.

The chain combines TRBV7-3 with TRBJ2-1; 10 bases align to TRBD2. Unmatched junction bases numbered 6, after V lost 3 bases and J lost 4 bases. Germline V gives CDR1 SGHTA, CDR2 FQGTGA. The CDR3 loop spans 16 amino acids. CDR3 residues: CASSFLAGAGYNEQFF. The CDR3 DNA is TGTGCCAGCAGCTTCCTAGCGGGAGCCGGGTACAATGAGCAGTTCTTC.

The chain couples TRBV3-1 (or the pseudogene TRBV3-2) to TRBJ1-6; TRBD1 matches at 9 bases. In germline, CDR1 is LGHDT, CDR2 YNNKEL (reference sequence). Losses at the gene ends were 5 bases for V and 10 bases for J; bases not matched to a gene: 3. This CDR3 contains 13 residues. CDR3 region: CASSDRGGSPLHF. The DNA for the CDR3 is TGTGCCAGCAGCGACAGGGGGGGGTCACCCCTCCACTTT.